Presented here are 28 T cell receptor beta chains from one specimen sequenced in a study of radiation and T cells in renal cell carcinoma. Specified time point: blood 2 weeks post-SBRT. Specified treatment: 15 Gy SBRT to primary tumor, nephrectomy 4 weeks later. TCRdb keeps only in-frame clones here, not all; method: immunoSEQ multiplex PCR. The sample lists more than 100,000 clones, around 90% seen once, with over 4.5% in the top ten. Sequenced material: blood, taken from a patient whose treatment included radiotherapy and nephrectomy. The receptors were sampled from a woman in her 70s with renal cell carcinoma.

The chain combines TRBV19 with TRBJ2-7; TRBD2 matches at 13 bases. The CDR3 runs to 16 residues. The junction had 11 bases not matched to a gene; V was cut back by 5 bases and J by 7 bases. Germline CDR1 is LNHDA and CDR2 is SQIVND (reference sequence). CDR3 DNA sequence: TGTGCCAGTAGTCCCCCCACTAGCGGGGGGGCCGGAGAGCAGTACTTC. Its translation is CASSPPTSGGAGEQYF.

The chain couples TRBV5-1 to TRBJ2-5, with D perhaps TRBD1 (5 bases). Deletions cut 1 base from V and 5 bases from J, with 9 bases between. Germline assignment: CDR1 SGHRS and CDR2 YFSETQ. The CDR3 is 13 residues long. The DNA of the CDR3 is TGCGCCAGCAGCTTGACAGGAGTGGAGACCCAGTACTTC. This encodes CASSLTGVETQYF.

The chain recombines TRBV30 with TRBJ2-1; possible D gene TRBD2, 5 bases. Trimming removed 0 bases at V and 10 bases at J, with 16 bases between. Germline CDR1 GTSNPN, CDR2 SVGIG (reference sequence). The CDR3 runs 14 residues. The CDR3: CAWSVLAPLGEQFF. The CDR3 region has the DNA TGTGCCTGGAGTGTCCTAGCACCCCTCGGGGAGCAGTTCTTC.

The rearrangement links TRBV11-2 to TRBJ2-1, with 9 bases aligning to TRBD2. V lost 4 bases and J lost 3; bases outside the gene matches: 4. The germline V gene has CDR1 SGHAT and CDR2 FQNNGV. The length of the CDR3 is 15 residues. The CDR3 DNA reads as TGTGCCAGCAGCTCCTCTAGCGGGGACTACAATGAGCAGTTCTTC. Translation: CASSSSSGDYNEQFF.

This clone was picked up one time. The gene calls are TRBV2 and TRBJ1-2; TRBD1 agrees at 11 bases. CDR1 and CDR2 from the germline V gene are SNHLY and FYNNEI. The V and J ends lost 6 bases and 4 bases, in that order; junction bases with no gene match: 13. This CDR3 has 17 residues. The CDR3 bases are TGTGCCAGCAGGGGACAAGGACAGGGGGCTCTGGTCTATGGCTACACCTTC. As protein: CASRGQGQGALVYGYTF.

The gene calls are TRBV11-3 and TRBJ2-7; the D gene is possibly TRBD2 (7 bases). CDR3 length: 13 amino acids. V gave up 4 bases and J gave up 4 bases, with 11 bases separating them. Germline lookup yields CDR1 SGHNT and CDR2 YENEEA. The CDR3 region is CASSSGGRYEQYF. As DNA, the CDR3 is TGTGCCAGCAGCTCCGGGGGGCGGTACGAGCAGTACTTC.

CDR3 nucleotide sequence: TGTGCCAGCAAAGCGACAGGGGATCGTTCCTACGAGCAGTACTTC. Its protein is CASKATGDRSYEQYF. The chain links TRBV6-5 to TRBJ2-7; TRBD1 aligns across 8 bases. The CDR3 is made up of 15 amino acids. Germline CDR1 is MNHEY and CDR2 is SVGAGI. Unmatched junction bases numbered 9, after V lost 7 bases and J lost 1 base.

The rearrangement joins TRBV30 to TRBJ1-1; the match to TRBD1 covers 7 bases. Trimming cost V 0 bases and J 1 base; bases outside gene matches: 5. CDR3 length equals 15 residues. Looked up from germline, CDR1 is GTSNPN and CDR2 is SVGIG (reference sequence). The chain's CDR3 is CAWSVGGTANTEAFF. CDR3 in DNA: TGTGCCTGGAGTGTAGGCGGGACAGCGAACACTGAAGCTTTCTTT.

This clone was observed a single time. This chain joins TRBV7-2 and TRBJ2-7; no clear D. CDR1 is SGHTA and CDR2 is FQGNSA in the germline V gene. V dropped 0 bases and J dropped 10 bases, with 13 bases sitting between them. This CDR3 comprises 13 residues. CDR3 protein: CASSLARERSQYF. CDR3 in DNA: TGTGCCAGCAGCTTAGCTAGAGAAAGGTCTCAGTACTTC.

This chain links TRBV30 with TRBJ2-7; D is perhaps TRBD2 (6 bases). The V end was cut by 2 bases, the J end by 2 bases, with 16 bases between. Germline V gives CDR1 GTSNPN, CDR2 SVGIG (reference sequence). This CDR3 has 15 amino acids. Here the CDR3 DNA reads TGTGCCTGGAGTATCCGGGTCTCGGGAGCCTACGAGCAGTACTTC. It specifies CAWSIRVSGAYEQYF.

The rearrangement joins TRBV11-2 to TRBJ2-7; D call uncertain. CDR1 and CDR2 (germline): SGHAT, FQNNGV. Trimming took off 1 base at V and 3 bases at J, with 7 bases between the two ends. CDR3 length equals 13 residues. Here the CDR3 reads CASSLGTSYEQYF. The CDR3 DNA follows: TGTGCCAGCAGCTTAGGAACCAGCTACGAGCAGTACTTC.

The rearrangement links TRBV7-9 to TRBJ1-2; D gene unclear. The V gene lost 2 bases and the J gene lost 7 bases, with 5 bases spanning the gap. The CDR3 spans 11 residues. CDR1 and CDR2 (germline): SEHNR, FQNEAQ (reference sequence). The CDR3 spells CASSLLAGYTF. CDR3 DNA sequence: TGTGCCAGCAGCTTACTTGCTGGCTACACCTTC.

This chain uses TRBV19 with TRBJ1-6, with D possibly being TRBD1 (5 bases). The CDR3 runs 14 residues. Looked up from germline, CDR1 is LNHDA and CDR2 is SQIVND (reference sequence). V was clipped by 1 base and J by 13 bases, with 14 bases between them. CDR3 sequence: CASSIGQGLRPLHF. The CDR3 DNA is TGTGCCAGTAGTATAGGGCAGGGCCTGAGGCCCCTCCACTTT. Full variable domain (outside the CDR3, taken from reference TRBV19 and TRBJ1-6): DGGITQSPKYLFRKEGQNVTLSCEQNLNHDAMYWYRQDPGQGLRLIYYSQIVNDFQKGDIAEGYSVSREKKESFPLTVTSAQKNPTAFYLCASSIGQGLRPLHFGNGTRLTVT.

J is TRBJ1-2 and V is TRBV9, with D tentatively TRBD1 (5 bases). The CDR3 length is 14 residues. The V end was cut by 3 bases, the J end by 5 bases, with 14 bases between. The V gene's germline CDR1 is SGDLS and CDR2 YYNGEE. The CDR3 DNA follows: TGTGCCAGCAGCGCGTCGGGGGGACGGTATGGCTACACCTTC. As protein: CASSASGGRYGYTF. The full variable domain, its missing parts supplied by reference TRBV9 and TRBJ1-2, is DSGVTQTPKHLITATGQRVTLRCSPRSGDLSVYWYQQSLDQGLQFLIQYYNGEERAKGNILERFSAQQFPDLHSELNLSSLELGDSALYFCASSASGGRYGYTFGSGTRLTVV.

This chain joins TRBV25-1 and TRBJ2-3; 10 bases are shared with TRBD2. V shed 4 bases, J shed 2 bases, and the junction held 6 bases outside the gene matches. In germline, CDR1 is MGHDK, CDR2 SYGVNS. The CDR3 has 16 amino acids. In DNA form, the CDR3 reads TGTGCCAGCAGTGTGGGTAGCGGGGGGTACACAGATACGCAGTATTTT. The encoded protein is CASSVGSGGYTDTQYF.

The CDR3 sequence: CASSFPGELFF. The DNA of the CDR3 is TGTGCCAGCAGCTTCCCCGGGGAGCTGTTTTTT. The chain recombines TRBV7-2 with TRBJ2-2; unclear D gene. Trimming cost V 3 bases and J 6 bases, with 2 bases left between them. This CDR3 contains 11 residues. CDR1 SGHTA and CDR2 FQGNSA come from the germline V gene.

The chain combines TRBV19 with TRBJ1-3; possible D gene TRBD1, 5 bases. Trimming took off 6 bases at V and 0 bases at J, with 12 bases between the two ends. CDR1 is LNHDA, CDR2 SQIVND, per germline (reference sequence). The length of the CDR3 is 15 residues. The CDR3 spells CASRADSFSGNTIYF. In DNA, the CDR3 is TGTGCCAGTAGAGCAGACAGTTTCTCTGGAAACACCATATATTTT.

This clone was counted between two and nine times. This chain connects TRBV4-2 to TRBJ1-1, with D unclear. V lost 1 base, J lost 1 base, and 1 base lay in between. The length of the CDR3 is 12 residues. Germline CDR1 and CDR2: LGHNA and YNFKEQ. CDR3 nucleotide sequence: TGTGCCAGCAGCCAAGGGAACACTGAAGCTTTCTTT. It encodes CASSQGNTEAFF.

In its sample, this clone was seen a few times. The CDR3 DNA follows: TGCACCACCAAAAGCGGTTACAATGAGCAGTTCTTC. It codes for CTTKSGYNEQFF. The chain is built from TRBV29-1 and TRBJ2-1; D possibly corresponds to TRBD2 (5 bases). Germline-derived CDR1 and CDR2 are SQVTM and ANQGSEA. The CDR3 contains 12 residues.

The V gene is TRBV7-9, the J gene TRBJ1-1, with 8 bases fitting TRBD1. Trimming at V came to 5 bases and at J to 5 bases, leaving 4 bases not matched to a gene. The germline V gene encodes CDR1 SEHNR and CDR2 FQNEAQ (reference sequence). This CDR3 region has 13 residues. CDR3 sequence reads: CASSRTGLTEAFF. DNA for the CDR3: TGTGCCAGCAGCCGGACAGGGCTAACTGAAGCTTTCTTT.

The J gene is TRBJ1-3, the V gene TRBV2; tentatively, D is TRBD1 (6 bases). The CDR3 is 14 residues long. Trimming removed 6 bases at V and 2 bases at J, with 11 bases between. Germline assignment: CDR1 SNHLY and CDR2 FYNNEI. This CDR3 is CASSDWTAGNTIYF. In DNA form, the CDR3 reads TGTGCCAGCAGCGATTGGACAGCTGGAAACACCATATATTTT.

CDR3 sequence: CASSLDPSQPQHF. The CDR3 DNA reads as TGTGCCAGCAGCCTCGACCCCAGTCAGCCCCAGCATTTT. The chain uses TRBV7-3 and TRBJ1-5; D uncertain. Looked up from germline, CDR1 is SGHTA and CDR2 is FQGTGA. The CDR3 has 13 amino acids. V lost 5 bases and J lost 6, with 11 bases in between.

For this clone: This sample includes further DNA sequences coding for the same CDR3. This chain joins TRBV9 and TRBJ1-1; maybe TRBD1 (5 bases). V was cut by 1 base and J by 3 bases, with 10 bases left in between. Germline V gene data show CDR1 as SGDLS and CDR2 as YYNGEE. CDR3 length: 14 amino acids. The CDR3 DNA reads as TGTGCCAGCAGCGTATCACTGGGGGACACTGAAGCTTTCTTT. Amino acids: CASSVSLGDTEAFF.

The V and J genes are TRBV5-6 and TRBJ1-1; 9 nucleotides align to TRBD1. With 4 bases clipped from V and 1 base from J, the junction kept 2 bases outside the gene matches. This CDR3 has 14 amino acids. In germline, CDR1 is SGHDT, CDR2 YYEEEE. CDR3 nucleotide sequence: TGTGCCAGCAGCGCGGACAGGGGGAACACTGAAGCTTTCTTT. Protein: CASSADRGNTEAFF.

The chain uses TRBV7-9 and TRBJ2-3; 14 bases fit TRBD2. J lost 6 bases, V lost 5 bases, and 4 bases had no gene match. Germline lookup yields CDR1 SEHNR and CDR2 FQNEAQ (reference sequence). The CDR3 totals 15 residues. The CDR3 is CASSQTSGGADTQYF. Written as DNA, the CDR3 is TGTGCCAGCAGCCAGACTAGCGGGGGGGCTGATACGCAGTATTTT.

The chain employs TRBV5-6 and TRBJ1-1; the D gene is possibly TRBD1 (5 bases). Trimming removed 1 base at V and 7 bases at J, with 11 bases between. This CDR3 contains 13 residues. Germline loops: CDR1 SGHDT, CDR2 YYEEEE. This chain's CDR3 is CASSLYGAGEAFF. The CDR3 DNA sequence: TGTGCCAGCAGCTTGTACGGGGCGGGTGAAGCTTTCTTT. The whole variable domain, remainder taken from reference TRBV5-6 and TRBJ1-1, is DAGVTQSPTHLIKTRGQQVTLRCSPKSGHDTVSWYQQALGQGPQFIFQYYEEEERQRGNFPDRFSGHQFPNYSSELNVNALLLGDSALYLCASSLYGAGEAFFGQGTRLTVV.

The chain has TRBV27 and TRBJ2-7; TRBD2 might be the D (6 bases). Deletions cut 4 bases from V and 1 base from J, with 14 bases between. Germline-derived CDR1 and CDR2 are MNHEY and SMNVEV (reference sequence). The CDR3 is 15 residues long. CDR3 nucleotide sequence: TGTGCCAGCAGTTCAGACCCCCGGGGGTCCTACGAGCAGTACTTC. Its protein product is CASSSDPRGSYEQYF.

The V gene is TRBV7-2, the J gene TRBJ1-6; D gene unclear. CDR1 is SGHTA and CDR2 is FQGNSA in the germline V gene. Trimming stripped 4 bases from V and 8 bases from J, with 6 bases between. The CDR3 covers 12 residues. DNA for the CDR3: TGTGCCAGCAGCTCCTCTCATTCACCCCTCCACTTT. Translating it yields CASSSSHSPLHF. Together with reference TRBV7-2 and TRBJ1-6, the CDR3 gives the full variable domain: GAGVSQSPSNKVTEKGKDVELRCDPISGHTALYWYRQSLGQGLEFLIYFQGNSAPDKSGLPSDRFSAERTGGSVSTLTIQRTQQEDSAVYLCASSSSHSPLHFGNGTRLTVT.